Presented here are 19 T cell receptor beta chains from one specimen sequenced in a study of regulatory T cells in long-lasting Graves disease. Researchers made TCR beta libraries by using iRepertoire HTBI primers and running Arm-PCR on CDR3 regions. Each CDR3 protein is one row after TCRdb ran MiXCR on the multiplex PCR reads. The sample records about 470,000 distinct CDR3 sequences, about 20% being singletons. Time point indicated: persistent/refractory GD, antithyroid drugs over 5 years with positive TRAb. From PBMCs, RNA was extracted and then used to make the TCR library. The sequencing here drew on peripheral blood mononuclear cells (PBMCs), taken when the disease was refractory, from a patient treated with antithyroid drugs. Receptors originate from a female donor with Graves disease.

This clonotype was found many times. The DNA of the CDR3 is TGTGCCAGCAGTTTTCGGCGCTACACTGAAGCTTTCTTT. Residues: CASSFRRYTEAFF. This rearrangement joins TRBV6-5 to TRBJ1-1, with no clear D. V gave up 4 bases and J gave up 3 bases, with 9 bases separating them. CDR3 length: 13 amino acids. Germline V lookup: CDR1 MNHEY, CDR2 SVGAGI.

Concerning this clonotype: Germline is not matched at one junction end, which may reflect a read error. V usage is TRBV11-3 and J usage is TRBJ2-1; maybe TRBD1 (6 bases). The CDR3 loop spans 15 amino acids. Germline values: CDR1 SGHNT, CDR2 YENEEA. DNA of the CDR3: TGTACCAGCAGCGCTCACAGGGATTCCTACAATGAGCAGTTCTTC. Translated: CTSSAHRDSYNEQFF.

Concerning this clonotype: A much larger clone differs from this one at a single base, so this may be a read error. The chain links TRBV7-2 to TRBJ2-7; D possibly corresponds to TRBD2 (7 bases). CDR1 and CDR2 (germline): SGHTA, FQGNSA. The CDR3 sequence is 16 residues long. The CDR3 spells CASSLVGGRGFYERYF. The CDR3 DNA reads TGTGCCAGCAGCTTGGTGGGAGGGAGGGGGTTCTACGAGCGGTACTTC.

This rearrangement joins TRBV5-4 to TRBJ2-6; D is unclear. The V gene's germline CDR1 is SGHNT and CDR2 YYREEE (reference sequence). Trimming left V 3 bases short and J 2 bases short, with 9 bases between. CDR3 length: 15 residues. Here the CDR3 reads CASSWGRAGANVLTF. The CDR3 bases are TGTGCCAGCAGCTGGGGTCGGGCTGGGGCCAACGTCCTGACTTTC.

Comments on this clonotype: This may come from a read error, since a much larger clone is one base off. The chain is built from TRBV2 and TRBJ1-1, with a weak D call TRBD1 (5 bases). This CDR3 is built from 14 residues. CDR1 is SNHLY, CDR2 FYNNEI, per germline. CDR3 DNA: TGTACCAGAGGGGCCGGACGATCCAACACTGAAGCTTTCTTT. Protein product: CTRGAGRSNTEAFF.

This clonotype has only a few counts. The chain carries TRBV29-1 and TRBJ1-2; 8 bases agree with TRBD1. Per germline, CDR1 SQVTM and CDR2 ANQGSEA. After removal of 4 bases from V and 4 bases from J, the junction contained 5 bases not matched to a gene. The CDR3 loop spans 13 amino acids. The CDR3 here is CSVAGGARYGYTF. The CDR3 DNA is TGCAGCGTTGCAGGGGGCGCCCGCTATGGCTACACCTTC.

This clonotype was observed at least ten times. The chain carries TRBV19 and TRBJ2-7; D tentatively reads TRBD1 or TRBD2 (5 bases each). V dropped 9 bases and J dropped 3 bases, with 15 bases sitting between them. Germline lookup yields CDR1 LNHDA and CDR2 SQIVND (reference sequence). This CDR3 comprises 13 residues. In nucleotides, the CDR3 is TGTGCCAGCAGTGGGGACGGCCGCTACGAGCAGTACTTC. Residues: CASSGDGRYEQYF.

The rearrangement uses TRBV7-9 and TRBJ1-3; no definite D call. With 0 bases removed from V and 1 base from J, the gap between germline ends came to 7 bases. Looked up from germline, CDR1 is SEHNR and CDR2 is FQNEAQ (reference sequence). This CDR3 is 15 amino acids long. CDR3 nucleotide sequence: TGTGCCAGCAGCTTAGCGGGTGGTTCTGGAAACACCATATATTTT. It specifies CASSLAGGSGNTIYF.

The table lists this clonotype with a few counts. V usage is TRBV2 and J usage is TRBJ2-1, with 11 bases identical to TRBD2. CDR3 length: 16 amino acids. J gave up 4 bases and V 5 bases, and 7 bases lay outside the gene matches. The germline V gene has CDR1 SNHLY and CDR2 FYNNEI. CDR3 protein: CASSSLAGGIYNEQFF. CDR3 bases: TGTGCCAGCAGTTCCTTAGCGGGAGGGATTTACAATGAGCAGTTCTTC.

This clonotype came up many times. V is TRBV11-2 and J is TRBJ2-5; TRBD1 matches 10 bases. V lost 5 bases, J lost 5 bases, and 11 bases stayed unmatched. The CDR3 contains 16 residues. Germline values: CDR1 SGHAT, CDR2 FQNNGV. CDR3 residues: CASSRQGANPRETQYF. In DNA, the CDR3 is TGTGCCAGCAGCAGACAGGGGGCTAACCCCCGGGAGACCCAGTACTTC. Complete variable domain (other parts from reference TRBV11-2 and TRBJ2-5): EAGVAQSPRYKIIEKRQSVAFWCNPISGHATLYWYQQILGQGPKLLIQFQNNGVVDDSQLPKDRFSAERLKGVDSTLKIQPAKLEDSAVYLCASSRQGANPRETQYFGPGTRLLVL.

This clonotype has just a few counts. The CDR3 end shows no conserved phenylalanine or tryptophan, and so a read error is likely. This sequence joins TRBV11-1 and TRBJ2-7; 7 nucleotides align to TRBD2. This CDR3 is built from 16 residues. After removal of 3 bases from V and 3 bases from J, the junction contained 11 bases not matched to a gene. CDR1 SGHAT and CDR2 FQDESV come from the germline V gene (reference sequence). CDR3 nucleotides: TGTGCCAGCAGCTTCCCCGGGGGGAGATCCGACTACGAGCAGTACCTC. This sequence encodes CASSFPGGRSDYEQYL.

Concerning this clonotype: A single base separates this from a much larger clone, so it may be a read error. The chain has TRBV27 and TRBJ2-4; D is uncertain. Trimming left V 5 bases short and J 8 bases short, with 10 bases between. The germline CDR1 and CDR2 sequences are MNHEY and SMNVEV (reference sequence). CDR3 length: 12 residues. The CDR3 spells CASSPTMDIQYF. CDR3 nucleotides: TGTGCCAGCAGTCCTACAATGGACATTCAGTACTTC.

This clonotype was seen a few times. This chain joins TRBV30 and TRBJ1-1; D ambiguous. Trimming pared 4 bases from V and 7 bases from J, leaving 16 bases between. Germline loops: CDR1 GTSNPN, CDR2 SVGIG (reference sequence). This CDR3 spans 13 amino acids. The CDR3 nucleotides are TGTGCCTGGATATCCCGGGGTACGATTGAAGCTTTCTTT. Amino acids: CAWISRGTIEAFF.

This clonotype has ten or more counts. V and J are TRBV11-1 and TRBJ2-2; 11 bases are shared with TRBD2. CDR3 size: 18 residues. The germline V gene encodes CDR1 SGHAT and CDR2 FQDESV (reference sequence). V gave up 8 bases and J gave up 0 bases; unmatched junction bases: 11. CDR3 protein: CASRSGTSGLANTGELFF. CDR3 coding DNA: TGTGCCAGCCGATCCGGGACTAGCGGACTCGCGAACACCGGGGAGCTGTTTTTT.

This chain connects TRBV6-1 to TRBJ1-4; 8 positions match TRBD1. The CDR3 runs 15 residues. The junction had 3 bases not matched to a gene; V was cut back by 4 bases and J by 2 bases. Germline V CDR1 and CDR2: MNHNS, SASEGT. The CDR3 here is CASSVAGGTNEKLFF. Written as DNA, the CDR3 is TGTGCCAGCAGTGTAGCAGGGGGCACTAATGAAAAACTGTTTTTT.

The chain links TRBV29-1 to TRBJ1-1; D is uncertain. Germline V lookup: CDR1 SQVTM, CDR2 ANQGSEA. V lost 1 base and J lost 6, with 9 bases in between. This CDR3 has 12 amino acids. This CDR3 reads CSVEVSGPEAFF. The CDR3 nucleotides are TGCAGCGTTGAAGTTAGTGGGCCTGAAGCTTTCTTT.

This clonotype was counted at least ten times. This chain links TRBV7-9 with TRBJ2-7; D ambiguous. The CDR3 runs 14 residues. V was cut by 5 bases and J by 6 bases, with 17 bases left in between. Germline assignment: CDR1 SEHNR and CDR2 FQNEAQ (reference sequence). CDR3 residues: CASSDKGSVSEQYF. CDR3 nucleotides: TGTGCCAGCAGCGATAAGGGTTCTGTTTCCGAGCAGTACTTC.

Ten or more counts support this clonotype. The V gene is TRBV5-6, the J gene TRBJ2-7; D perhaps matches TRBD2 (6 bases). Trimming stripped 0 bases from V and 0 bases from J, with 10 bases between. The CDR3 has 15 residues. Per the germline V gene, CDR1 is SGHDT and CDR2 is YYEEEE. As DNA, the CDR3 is TGTGCCAGCAGCTTGGATGGGGGGAGCTCCTACGAGCAGTACTTC. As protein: CASSLDGGSSYEQYF.

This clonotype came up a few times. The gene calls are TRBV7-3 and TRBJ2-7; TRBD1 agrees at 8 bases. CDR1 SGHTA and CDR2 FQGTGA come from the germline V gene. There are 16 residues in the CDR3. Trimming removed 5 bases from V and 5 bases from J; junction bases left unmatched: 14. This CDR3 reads CASSPRPGQVFHEQYF. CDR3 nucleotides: TGTGCCAGCAGCCCGAGACCGGGACAGGTGTTCCACGAGCAGTACTTC.